The sequence of this TCR beta chain was determined in a study of T cell responses to AZD1222 COVID-19 vaccine. Concerning this clone: Its antigen is not known.

Germline V gives CDR1 KGHSH, CDR2 LQKENI. The CDR3 sequence is 14 residues long. The ends were cut back, 6 bases at V and 1 base at J, with 10 bases in the middle. General study results and limits: Spike was spanned by vaccine-associated CD4 TCRs, with dominance at 160-218 and 743-854. Clonal diversity was possibly underestimated; the donors were predominantly white British and more often female. Seropositive AZD1222 recipients at baseline numbered only five to seven.

Samples with a second dose at about 4 or about 12 weeks were pooled together. The data were produced by immunoSEQ multiplex PCR, yet TCRdb's version contains in-frame clones alone and is incomplete. Among about 73,000 clones, roughly 89% were seen once, and the ten largest hold about 9.6%. J is TRBJ2-1 and V is TRBV18; weak D call: TRBD1 (5 bases). This specimen consisted of peripheral blood, obtained 28 days after the second AZD1222 dose. The source of this sequence is an adult who received the AZD1222 COVID-19 vaccine. Written as DNA, the CDR3 is TGTGCCAGCTCCCCGAGACAGTCCTACAATGAGCAGTTCTTC. Protein product: CASSPRQSYNEQFF.